This T cell receptor (beta chain) was recovered during a study of Ad26.COV2.S vaccination and SARS-CoV-2 variants. Documented treatment: around 19 received Ad26.COV2.S at low or high dose, single or two shots; roughly five received placebo; per-sample allocation not given. Samples analyzed were those drawn on day 63 after the first vaccine or placebo injection. The V gene end was trimmed by 4 bases and the J gene end by 0 bases; junction bases not matched to a gene: 4. The CDR3 contains 15 residues. Germline CDR1 reads SGHTA; CDR2 reads FQGNSA. The data were produced by immunoSEQ multiplex PCR, yet TCRdb's version contains in-frame clones alone and is incomplete. This table holds around 370,000 clones, roughly 84% found once.

The sequence derives from a person aged 18-65 years who received the Ad26.COV2.S COVID-19 vaccine or a placebo. This material consisted of peripheral blood, taken in a trial of Ad26.COV2.S vaccine versus placebo. The chain joins TRBV7-2 to TRBJ1-1; TRBD1 agrees at 8 bases. For the CDR3, the DNA is TGTGCCAGCAGCTCGCGGACAGGGCTGAACACTGAAGCTTTCTTT. It yields the protein CASSSRTGLNTEAFF.